This T cell receptor (beta chain) comes out of a study of blood T cell repertoires in COVID-19. As for the study in general: Donors in the United States, Italy and Spain gave samples during acute or convalescent COVID-19.

Original methodology: For nucleated cells, counts were estimated from reference gene primer amplification. Some clones are missing from TCRdb's copy, which holds only in-frame ones; the method was immunoSEQ multiplex PCR. D and trimming were read from the DNA, whereas the V and J calls and clone size are those reported in that table. The repertoire consists of hundreds of thousands of clones, with 85% to 90% occurring once and the leading ten covering roughly 16%. Cohorts were based on clinical histories the participants reported. Donors of Cohort 3 who recovered were those that had two negative PCRs, clearance, or symptom resolution. V was clipped by 0 bases and J by 6 bases; unmatched bases: 4. This CDR3 comprises 15 residues. The germline V gene has CDR1 SGHRS and CDR2 YFSETQ.

This clonotype was obtained from a man younger than 30 who had recovered from COVID-19. Source material: PBMCs or T cells enriched from blood (not recorded which). V usage is TRBV5-1 and J usage is TRBJ2-1, with TRBD2 identical over 9 bases. CDR3 region: CASSLAPSGINEQFF. In DNA, the CDR3 is TGCGCCAGCAGCTTGGCTCCTAGCGGGATCAATGAGCAGTTCTTC.